These 12 T cell receptor beta chains came from one sample sequenced in a study of radiation and T cells in renal cell carcinoma. Only in-frame clones appear in the TCRdb table, and some are missing; sequencing was by immunoSEQ multiplex PCR. The data hold under 100,000 clones, with approximately 80% observed a single time. The time point denotes: blood 4 weeks post-SBRT, at nephrectomy. Treatment given: 15 Gy SBRT to primary tumor, nephrectomy 4 weeks later. The sequencing used blood, collected from a patient whose treatment included radiotherapy and nephrectomy. Receptors originate from a man aged 55 to 69 with renal cell carcinoma.

The rearrangement joins TRBV7-6 to TRBJ2-5; TRBD2 agrees at 10 bases. The V and J ends lost 2 bases and 5 bases, in that order; junction bases with no gene match: 11. Germline-derived CDR1 and CDR2 are SGHVS and FNYEAQ. CDR3 length equals 17 residues. CDR3 in DNA: TGTGCCAGCAGCTTATTCGGGGCCCTAGCGGGAGACGAGACCCAGTACTTC. Its protein is CASSLFGALAGDETQYF.

The chain uses TRBV7-6 and TRBJ2-6; 12 bases match TRBD2. Germline trimming cut 6 bases from V and 0 bases from J; bases unmatched to any gene: 3. CDR1 and CDR2 (germline): SGHVS, FNYEAQ. This CDR3 is built from 17 residues. As DNA, the CDR3 is TGTGCCAGCAGACTAGCGGGAGGCCTCTCTGGGGCCAACGTCCTGACTTTC. Its protein is CASRLAGGLSGANVLTF. Drawing the rest from reference TRBV7-6 and TRBJ2-6, the complete variable domain is GAGVSQSPRYKVTKRGQDVALRCDPISGHVSLYWYRQALGQGPEFLTYFNYEAQQDKSGLPNDRFSAERPEGSISTLTIQRTEQRDSAMYRCASRLAGGLSGANVLTFGAGSRLTVL.

This clone appeared once. The chain employs TRBV10-3 and TRBJ1-5, with D uncertain. The germline V and J ends were trimmed by 10 bases and 4 bases, with 8 bases remaining between them. The CDR3 loop spans 11 amino acids. CDR1 and CDR2 from the germline V gene are ENHRY and SYGVKD. CDR3 sequence (DNA): TGTGCCACACGAGAAAATCAGCCCCAGCATTTT. Translation: CATRENQPQHF.

The CDR3 spells CASSIGPWEQETQYF. The CDR3 DNA follows: TGTGCCAGTAGTATCGGGCCCTGGGAACAAGAGACCCAGTACTTC. V gene TRBV19 combines with J gene TRBJ2-5; D not certain. V lost 3 bases and J lost 2, with 13 bases in between. The CDR3 is 15 amino acids. Germline V lookup: CDR1 LNHDA, CDR2 SQIVND (reference sequence).

The chain has TRBV7-2 and TRBJ2-7, with D perhaps TRBD1 (6 bases). Germline assignment: CDR1 SGHTA and CDR2 FQGNSA. Trimming left V 3 bases short and J 3 bases short, with 9 bases between. The CDR3 runs 13 residues. For the CDR3, the DNA is TGTGCCAGCAGCTTTGGACAGAGCTACGAGCAGTACTTC. Its protein product is CASSFGQSYEQYF.

This chain connects TRBV6-6 to TRBJ2-1, with D hard to call. CDR1 MNHNY and CDR2 SVGAGI come from the germline V gene (reference sequence). The CDR3 extends over 13 amino acids. Trimming left V 0 bases short and J 7 bases short, with 7 bases between. CDR3 residues: CASSYSPYNEQFF. The CDR3 DNA sequence: TGTGCCAGCAGTTACTCGCCGTATAATGAGCAGTTCTTC.

The chain combines TRBV7-9 with TRBJ1-2, with 11 bases aligning to TRBD1. V trimming: 4 bases; J trimming: 6 bases; junction bases outside the gene matches: 4. This CDR3 region has 14 residues. Germline V gene data show CDR1 as SEHNR and CDR2 as FQNEAQ (reference sequence). CDR3: CASSSPGQGDGYTF. The DNA for the CDR3 is TGTGCCAGCAGCTCCCCGGGACAGGGGGATGGCTACACCTTC.

The V gene is TRBV29-1, the J gene TRBJ1-5; no clear D. V lost 4 bases and J 6 bases, leaving 13 bases between the germline ends. This CDR3 region has 13 residues. Germline V gives CDR1 SQVTM, CDR2 ANQGSEA. The CDR3 DNA reads TGCAGCGTTGTTGCATATTCCGGTCAGCCCCAGCATTTT. Encoded protein: CSVVAYSGQPQHF.

This clone was detected only once. This sequence joins TRBV10-3 and TRBJ1-1, with 8 bases lining up with TRBD1. J lost 6 bases, V lost 3 bases, and 12 bases had no gene match. CDR1 and CDR2 (germline): ENHRY, SYGVKD. The CDR3 contains 16 residues. The CDR3 loop is CAISDRVDRGTPEAFF. In DNA, the CDR3 is TGTGCCATCAGTGATAGGGTAGACAGGGGAACCCCTGAAGCTTTCTTT.

This chain connects TRBV10-1 to TRBJ2-3; 10 nucleotides align to TRBD2. With 5 bases clipped from V and 3 bases from J, the junction kept 8 bases outside the gene matches. CDR1 is WNHNN and CDR2 is SYGVQD in the germline V gene (reference sequence). This CDR3 comprises 16 residues. The CDR3 DNA reads TGCGCCAGCAGTAAGGAAGCGGGAGGGGGGACAGATACGCAGTATTTT. It encodes CASSKEAGGGTDTQYF.

This chain joins TRBV27 and TRBJ2-7, with 7 bases fitting TRBD1. The V segment lost 2 bases and the J segment 5 bases; nucleotides outside the gene matches: 3. The germline V gene encodes CDR1 MNHEY and CDR2 SMNVEV (reference sequence). CDR3 length: 13 amino acids. The CDR3 bases are TGTGCCAGCAGTTTAGAAAGGGGGCACGAGCAGTACTTC. Protein: CASSLERGHEQYF.

This chain connects TRBV10-3 to TRBJ1-3; 9 nucleotides line up with TRBD1. This CDR3 comprises 14 residues. V lost 8 bases, J lost 7 bases, and 9 bases stayed unmatched. Germline values: CDR1 ENHRY, CDR2 SYGVKD. The CDR3 protein is CAIQDRGSINTIYF. CDR3 sequence (DNA): TGTGCCATCCAGGACAGGGGCTCAATCAACACCATATATTTT.